Below, 21 T cell receptor beta chains from the same sample are listed, as sequenced in a study of T-cell memory formation after mild COVID-19. TCRdb used MiXCR to reprocess the 5' RACE reads, holding one entry per CDR3 protein. The repertoire holds nearly 250,000 distinct CDR3 sequences, with 15% to 17% as singletons. The sample was PBMCs or a T cell subset sorted from them (not recorded which). Every receptor here comes from an adult woman who had mild COVID-19 (a few samples of this study predate the infection). Cell type and time point are not known.

This clonotype was detected only a few times. V gene TRBV12-3 or TRBV12-4 combines with J gene TRBJ2-6; no clear D. CDR3 length: 14 amino acids. V shed 9 bases and J shed 0 bases, with 9 bases lying between them. The CDR3, as DNA: TGTGCCAGTGGGTCTTCCTCTGGGGCCAACGTCCTGACTTTC. Translating it yields CASGSSSGANVLTF.

The chain combines TRBV12-3 or TRBV12-4 with TRBJ1-2; D is unresolved. There are 13 residues in the CDR3. V was cut by 6 bases and J by 2 bases, with 10 bases left in between. The CDR3 loop is CASRKGGNYGYTF. In DNA form, the CDR3 reads TGTGCCAGCAGAAAGGGAGGGAACTATGGCTACACCTTC.

This clonotype was recorded at least ten times. The chain links TRBV11-2 to TRBJ2-3; weak D call: TRBD2 (5 bases). CDR1 is SGHAT, CDR2 FQNNGV, per germline. V dropped 5 bases and J dropped 5 bases, with 11 bases sitting between them. CDR3 size: 13 residues. The DNA of the CDR3 is TGTGCCAGCAGCGGGAGTGTGAGAGATACGCAGTATTTT. Translated: CASSGSVRDTQYF.

This clonotype was observed a handful of times. J is TRBJ1-1 and V is TRBV18; D is undetermined. This CDR3 has 16 residues. Germline V gene lookup returns CDR1 KGHSH and CDR2 LQKENI. The V gene lost 3 bases and the J gene lost 0 bases, with 14 bases spanning the gap. Here the CDR3 reads CASSPAFMALNTEAFF. CDR3 coding DNA: TGTGCCAGCTCACCCGCTTTCATGGCCCTGAACACTGAAGCTTTCTTT.

The rearrangement links TRBV5-5 to TRBJ2-7; D remains unclear. Germline loops: CDR1 SGHKS, CDR2 YYEKEE (reference sequence). V lost 0 bases to trimming and J lost 0 bases, with 7 bases between them. CDR3 size: 14 residues. The CDR3 here is CASSLEASSYEQYF. The CDR3 DNA sequence: TGTGCCAGCAGCTTGGAGGCCTCCTCCTACGAGCAGTACTTC.

The V gene is TRBV12-3 or TRBV12-4, the J gene TRBJ1-5; perhaps TRBD1 as D (6 bases). The CDR3 runs to 13 residues. Trimming took 2 bases from V and 8 from J, leaving 10 bases between them. For the CDR3, the DNA is TGTGCCAGCAGTTTAAGTCAGGGGAAGCCCCAGCATTTT. It codes for CASSLSQGKPQHF.

The chain is built from TRBV12-3 or TRBV12-4 and TRBJ1-2; the D gene is possibly TRBD1 (5 bases). The length of the CDR3 is 14 residues. V lost 3 bases and J 8 bases, leaving 16 bases between the germline ends. As DNA, the CDR3 is TGTGCCAGCAGTTTTGATCAGGGTACGAGCGGCTACACCTTC. Translated, it gives CASSFDQGTSGYTF.

There are a few counts of this clonotype. This chain joins TRBV5-1 and TRBJ2-7, with unresolved D. V gave up 0 bases and J gave up 1 base, with 2 bases separating them. Germline V lookup: CDR1 SGHRS, CDR2 YFSETQ. This CDR3 has 12 amino acids. The CDR3 DNA reads as TGCGCCAGCAGCTTGGAGTCCTACGAGCAGTACTTC. Protein product: CASSLESYEQYF.

This clonotype was detected only a few times. V usage is TRBV5-1 and J usage is TRBJ1-2; D unclear. The CDR3 sequence is 13 residues long. CDR1 is SGHRS and CDR2 is YFSETQ in the germline V gene. V lost 5 bases to trimming and J lost 8 bases, with 16 bases between them. For the CDR3, the DNA is TGCGCCAGCAGTGTCGTCCCAGGTGACGGCTACACCTTC. It codes for CASSVVPGDGYTF.

In this sample, this clonotype turned up many times. The chain couples TRBV24-1 to TRBJ2-7; D assignment may be TRBD1 or TRBD2 (5 bases each). The CDR3 runs 12 residues. The ends were cut back, 5 bases at V and 1 base at J, with 5 bases in the middle. The germline CDR1 and CDR2 sequences are KGHDR and SFDVKD. This chain's CDR3 is CATSGGSYEQYF. CDR3 DNA: TGTGCCACCAGTGGGGGGTCCTACGAGCAGTACTTC.

The CDR3 nucleotides are TGCGCCAGCAGTCGCAGGGAGGATCACGGGGAGCTGTTTTTT. Translated, it gives CASSRREDHGELFF. The genes are TRBV4-1 and TRBJ2-2; possibly TRBD2 for D (6 bases). Between the trimmed V and J ends, which lost 6 bases and 7 bases, there was a span of 15 bases. Germline lookup yields CDR1 MGHRA and CDR2 YSYEKL. This CDR3 is 14 amino acids long.

This clonotype was detected ten times or more. The V call is TRBV7-2, the J call TRBJ2-1; D is unclear. This CDR3 is 14 amino acids long. Trimming shortened V by 1 base and J by 3 bases, and 7 bases separated the two germline ends. Germline values: CDR1 SGHTA, CDR2 FQGNSA. CDR3 in amino acids: CASSLDGVYNEQFF. CDR3 coding DNA: TGTGCCAGCAGCTTAGACGGCGTCTACAATGAGCAGTTCTTC. The full variable domain, with the rest looked up from reference TRBV7-2 and TRBJ2-1, is GAGVSQSPSNKVTEKGKDVELRCDPISGHTALYWYRQSLGQGLEFLIYFQGNSAPDKSGLPSDRFSAERTGGSVSTLTIQRTQQEDSAVYLCASSLDGVYNEQFFGPGTRLTVL.

This chain uses TRBV5-1 with TRBJ2-2; D is possibly TRBD2 (6 bases). Trimming removed 4 bases from V and 3 bases from J, with 13 bases in between. Germline V CDR1 and CDR2: SGHRS, YFSETQ. The CDR3 sequence is 15 residues long. CDR3 amino acids: CASSPGSTDTGELFF. As DNA, the CDR3 is TGCGCCAGCAGCCCCGGGAGTACGGACACCGGGGAGCTGTTTTTT.

This clonotype was detected only a few times. The V and J genes are TRBV20-1 and TRBJ2-2, with TRBD1 as a possible D gene (6 bases). The CDR3 is 14 amino acids. V was pared by 4 bases and J by 1 base, with 10 bases between. In germline, CDR1 is DFQATT, CDR2 SNEGSKA (reference sequence). CDR3 residues: CSAIEQGNTGELFF. Here the CDR3 DNA reads TGCAGTGCTATCGAACAGGGGAACACCGGGGAGCTGTTTTTT.

In its sample, this clonotype was seen many times. The chain combines TRBV29-1 with TRBJ1-1; possible D gene TRBD1, 5 bases. Germline lookup yields CDR1 SQVTM and CDR2 ANQGSEA. The CDR3 runs to 12 residues. The V and J ends lost 7 bases and 0 bases respectively, with 9 bases between them. CDR3 residues: CSALTVNTEAFF. The DNA for the CDR3 is TGCAGCGCCCTGACAGTGAACACTGAAGCTTTCTTT. The entire variable domain, with the rest obtained from reference TRBV29-1 and TRBJ1-1, is as follows: SAVISQKPSRDICQRGTSLTIQCQVDSQVTMMFWYRQQPGQSLTLIATANQGSEATYESGFVIDKFPISRPNLTFSTLTVSNMSPEDSSIYLCSALTVNTEAFFGQGTRLTVV.

This clonotype was observed a handful of times. The gene calls are TRBV18 and TRBJ1-2; D unresolved. The CDR3 contains 15 residues. V lost 3 bases and J lost 4, with 15 bases in between. The V gene's germline CDR1 is KGHSH and CDR2 LQKENI. CDR3 protein: CASSPPAPGPYGYTF. CDR3 DNA sequence: TGTGCCAGCTCACCTCCTGCCCCCGGGCCCTATGGCTACACCTTC.

This clonotype has more than one count but fewer than ten. J is TRBJ2-1 and V is TRBV30; TRBD2 aligns across 9 bases. With 3 bases clipped from V and 2 bases from J, the junction kept 5 bases outside the gene matches. Germline V lookup: CDR1 GTSNPN, CDR2 SVGIG (reference sequence). This CDR3 is 15 amino acids long. The CDR3 DNA sequence: TGTGCCTGGAGCCTACTAGCGGGCGCCTACAATGAGCAGTTCTTC. Translation gives CAWSLLAGAYNEQFF.

The V gene is TRBV2, the J gene TRBJ2-7, with D perhaps matching TRBD2 (6 bases). Trimming shortened V by 5 bases and J by 4 bases, and 15 bases separated the two germline ends. The CDR3 contains 14 residues. Germline CDR1 reads SNHLY; CDR2 reads FYNNEI. The CDR3 reads CASSPQGLPYEQYF. As DNA, the CDR3 is TGTGCCAGCAGTCCTCAGGGACTCCCTTACGAGCAGTACTTC.

Here the CDR3 DNA reads TGTGCCAGCAGGGGGACAGCCATCTCCTACGAGCAGTACTTC. Encoded protein: CASRGTAISYEQYF. V usage is TRBV6-6 and J usage is TRBJ2-7, with 7 positions matching TRBD1. The germline V gene encodes CDR1 MNHNY and CDR2 SVGAGI (reference sequence). V lost 6 bases and J lost 0; bases outside the gene matches: 5. The CDR3 spans 14 residues.

The V call is TRBV4-2, the J call TRBJ2-3, with unresolved D. Trimming left V 3 bases short and J 0 bases short, with 10 bases between. Germline V lookup: CDR1 LGHNA, CDR2 YNFKEQ. The CDR3 sequence is 15 residues long. CDR3 sequence: CASSQFLVSTDTQYF. CDR3 coding DNA: TGTGCCAGCAGCCAGTTCCTGGTCAGCACAGATACGCAGTATTTT.

This clonotype was picked up many times. The chain recombines TRBV6-2 or TRBV6-3 with TRBJ2-1; TRBD2 matches at 9 bases. This CDR3 has 16 amino acids. J lost 0 bases, V lost 10 bases, and 10 bases had no gene match. Germline V gene data show CDR1 as MNHEY and CDR2 as SVGEGT. The DNA for the CDR3 is TGTGCCACGACCGGGACTAGCTTCTTCTCCTACAATGAGCAGTTCTTC. Protein: CATTGTSFFSYNEQFF.